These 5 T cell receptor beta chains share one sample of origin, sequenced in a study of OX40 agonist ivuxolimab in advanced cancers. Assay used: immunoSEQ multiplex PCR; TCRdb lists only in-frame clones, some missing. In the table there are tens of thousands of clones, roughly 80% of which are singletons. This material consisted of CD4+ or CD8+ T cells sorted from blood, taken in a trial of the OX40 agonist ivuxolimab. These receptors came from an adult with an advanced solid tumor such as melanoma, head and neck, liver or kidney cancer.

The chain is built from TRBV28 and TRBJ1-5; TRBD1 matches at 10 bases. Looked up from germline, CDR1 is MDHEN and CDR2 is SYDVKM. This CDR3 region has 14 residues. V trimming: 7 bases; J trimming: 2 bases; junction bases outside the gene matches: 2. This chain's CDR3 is CASIGTGGNQPQHF. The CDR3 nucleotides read TGTGCCAGCATCGGGACAGGGGGCAATCAGCCCCAGCATTTT.

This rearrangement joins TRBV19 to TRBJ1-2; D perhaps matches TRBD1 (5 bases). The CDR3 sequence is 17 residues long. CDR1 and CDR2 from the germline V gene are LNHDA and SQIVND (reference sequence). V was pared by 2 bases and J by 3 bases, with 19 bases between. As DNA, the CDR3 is TGTGCCAGTAGTATAACCCTTGGAGGACACAAACACTATGGCTACACCTTC. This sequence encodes CASSITLGGHKHYGYTF.

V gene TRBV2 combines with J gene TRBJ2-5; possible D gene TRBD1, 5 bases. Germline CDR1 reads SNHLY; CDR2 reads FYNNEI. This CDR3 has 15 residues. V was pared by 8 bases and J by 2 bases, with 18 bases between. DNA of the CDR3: TGTGCCAGCCGAGAAAAGGGGTACATGCAAGAGACCCAGTACTTC. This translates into CASREKGYMQETQYF.

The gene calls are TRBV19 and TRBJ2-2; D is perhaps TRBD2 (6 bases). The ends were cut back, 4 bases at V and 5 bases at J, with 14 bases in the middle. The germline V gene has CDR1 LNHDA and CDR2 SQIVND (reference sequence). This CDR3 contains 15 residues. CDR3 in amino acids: CASSRDSGGTGELFF. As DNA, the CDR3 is TGTGCCAGTAGTAGGGACTCCGGGGGAACCGGGGAGCTGTTTTTT.

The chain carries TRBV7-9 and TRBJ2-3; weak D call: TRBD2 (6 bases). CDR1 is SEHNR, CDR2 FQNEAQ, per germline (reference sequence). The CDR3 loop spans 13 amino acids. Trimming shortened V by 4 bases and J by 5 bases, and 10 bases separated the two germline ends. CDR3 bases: TGTGCCAGCAGCTCCGAGGGAGGAGATACGCAGTATTTT. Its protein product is CASSSEGGDTQYF. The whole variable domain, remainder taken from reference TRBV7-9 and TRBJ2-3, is DTGVSQNPRHKITKRGQNVTFRCDPISEHNRLYWYRQTLGQGPEFLTYFQNEAQLEKSRLLSDRFSAERPKGSFSTLEIQRTEQGDSAMYLCASSSEGGDTQYFGPGTRLTVL.